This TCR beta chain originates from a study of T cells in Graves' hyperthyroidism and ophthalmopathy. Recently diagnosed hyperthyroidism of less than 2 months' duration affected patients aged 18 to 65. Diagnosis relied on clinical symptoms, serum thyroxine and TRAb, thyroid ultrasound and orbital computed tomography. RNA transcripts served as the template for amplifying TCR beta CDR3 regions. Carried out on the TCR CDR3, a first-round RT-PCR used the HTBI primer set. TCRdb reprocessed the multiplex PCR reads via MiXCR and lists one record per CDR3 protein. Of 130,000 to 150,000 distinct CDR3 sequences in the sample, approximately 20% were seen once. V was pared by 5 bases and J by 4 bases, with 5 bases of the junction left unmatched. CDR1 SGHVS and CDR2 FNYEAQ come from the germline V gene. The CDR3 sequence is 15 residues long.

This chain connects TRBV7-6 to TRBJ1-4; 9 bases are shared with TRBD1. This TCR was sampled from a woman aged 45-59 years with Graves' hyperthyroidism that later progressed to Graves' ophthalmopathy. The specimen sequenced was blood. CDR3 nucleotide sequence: TGTGCCAGCAGCCAAGGGACAGGGTTTAATGAAAAACTGTTTTTT. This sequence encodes CASSQGTGFNEKLFF.